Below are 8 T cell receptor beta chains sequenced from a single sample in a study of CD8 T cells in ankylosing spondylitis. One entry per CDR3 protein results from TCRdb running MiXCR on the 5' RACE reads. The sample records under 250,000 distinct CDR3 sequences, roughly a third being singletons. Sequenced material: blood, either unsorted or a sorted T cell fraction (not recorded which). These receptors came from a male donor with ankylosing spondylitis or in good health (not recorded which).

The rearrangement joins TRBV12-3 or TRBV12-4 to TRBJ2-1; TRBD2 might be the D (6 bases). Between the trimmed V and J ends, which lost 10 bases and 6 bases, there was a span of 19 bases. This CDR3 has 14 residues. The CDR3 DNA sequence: TGTGCCACCCAAAGACTAGGTACCCGCAATGAGCAGTTCTTC. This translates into CATQRLGTRNEQFF.

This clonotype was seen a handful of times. CDR3 nucleotide sequence: TGTGCCAGCAGCTTGGGAGGAGGGAGGTGGAACAATGAGCAGTTCTTC. Translating it yields CASSLGGGRWNNEQFF. V usage is TRBV5-6 and J usage is TRBJ2-1; a weak D match, TRBD2 (6 bases). Trimming left V 0 bases short and J 5 bases short, with 15 bases between. Looked up from germline, CDR1 is SGHDT and CDR2 is YYEEEE. The CDR3 contains 16 residues.

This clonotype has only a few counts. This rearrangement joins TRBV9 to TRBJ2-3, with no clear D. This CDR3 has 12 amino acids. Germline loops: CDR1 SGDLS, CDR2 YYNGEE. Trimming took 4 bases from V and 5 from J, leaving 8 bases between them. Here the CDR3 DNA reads TGTGCCAGCAGCCCAATATTAGATACGCAGTATTTT. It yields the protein CASSPILDTQYF.

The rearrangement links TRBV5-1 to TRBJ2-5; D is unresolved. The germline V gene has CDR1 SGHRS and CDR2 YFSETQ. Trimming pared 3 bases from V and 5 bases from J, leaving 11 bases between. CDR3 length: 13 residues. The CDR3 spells CASSSRPRETQYF. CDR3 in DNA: TGCGCCAGCAGCTCTCGACCAAGGGAGACCCAGTACTTC.

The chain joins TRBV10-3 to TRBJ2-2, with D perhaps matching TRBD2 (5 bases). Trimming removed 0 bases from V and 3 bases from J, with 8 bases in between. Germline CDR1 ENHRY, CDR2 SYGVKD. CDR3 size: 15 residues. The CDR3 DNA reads TGTGCCATCAGTGAGTCGGACGGGGACACCGGGGAGCTGTTTTTT. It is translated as CAISESDGDTGELFF.

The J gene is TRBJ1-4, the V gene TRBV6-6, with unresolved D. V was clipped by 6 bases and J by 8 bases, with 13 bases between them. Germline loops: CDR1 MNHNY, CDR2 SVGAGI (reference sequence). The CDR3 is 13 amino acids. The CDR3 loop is CASRPGGGEKLFF. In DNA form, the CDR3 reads TGTGCCAGCAGACCAGGTGGCGGGGAAAAACTGTTTTTT.

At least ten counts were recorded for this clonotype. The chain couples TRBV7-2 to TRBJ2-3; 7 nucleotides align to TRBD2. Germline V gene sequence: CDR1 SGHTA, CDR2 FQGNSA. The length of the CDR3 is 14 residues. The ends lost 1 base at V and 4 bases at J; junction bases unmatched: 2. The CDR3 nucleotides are TGTGCCAGCAGCTTAGTTGGGGGGGCAGATACGCAGTATTTT. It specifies CASSLVGGADTQYF.

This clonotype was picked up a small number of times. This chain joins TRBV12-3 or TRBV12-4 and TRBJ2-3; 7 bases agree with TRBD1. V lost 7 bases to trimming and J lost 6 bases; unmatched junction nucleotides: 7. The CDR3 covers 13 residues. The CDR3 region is CASTRTGEDTQYF. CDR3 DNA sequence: TGTGCCAGCACCCGGACAGGCGAGGATACGCAGTATTTT.